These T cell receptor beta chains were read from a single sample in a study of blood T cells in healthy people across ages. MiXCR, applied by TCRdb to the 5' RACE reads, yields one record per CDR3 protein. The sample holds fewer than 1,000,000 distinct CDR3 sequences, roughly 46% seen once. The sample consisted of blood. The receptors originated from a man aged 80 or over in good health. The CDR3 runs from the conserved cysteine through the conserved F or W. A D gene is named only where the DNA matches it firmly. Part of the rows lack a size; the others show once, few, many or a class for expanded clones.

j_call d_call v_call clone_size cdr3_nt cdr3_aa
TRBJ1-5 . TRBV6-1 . TGTGCCAGTCTGAGGCAGAGAAATTATAGCAATCAGCCCCAGCATTTT CASLRQRNYSNQPQHF
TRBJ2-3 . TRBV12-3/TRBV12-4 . TGTGCCAGCAGTTGCGGAGTGGCCGGAGATACGCAGTATTTT CASSCGVAGDTQYF
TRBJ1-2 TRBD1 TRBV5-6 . TGTGCCAGCAACCTCACGGGACAGGGGGGCTATGGCTACACCTTC CASNLTGQGGYGYTF
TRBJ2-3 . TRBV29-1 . TGCAGCGTTAGGGGCAGGGTTACAGATACGCAGTATTTT CSVRGRVTDTQYF
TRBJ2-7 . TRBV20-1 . TGCAGTGCCTCAGGACAGATCTACGAGCAGTACTTC CSASGQIYEQYF
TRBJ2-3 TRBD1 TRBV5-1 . TGCGCCAGCAGCTATACAGGGGATGCAGATACGCAGTATTTT CASSYTGDADTQYF
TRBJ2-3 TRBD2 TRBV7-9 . TGTGCCAGCAGCCCCCGGACTAGCGGGAGAGGAGATACGCAGTATTTT CASSPRTSGRGDTQYF
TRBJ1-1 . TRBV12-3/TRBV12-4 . TGTGCCAGCACCTCCCCGGGGGCGGTAGCTTTCTTT CASTSPGAVAFF
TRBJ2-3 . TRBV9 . TGTGCCAGCAGCGTAGACGATGCAGATACGCAGTATTTT CASSVDDADTQYF
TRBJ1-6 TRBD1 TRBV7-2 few TGTGCCAGCAGCGTACAGGGGGATAATTCACCCCTCCACTTT CASSVQGDNSPLHF
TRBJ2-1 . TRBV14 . TGTGCCAGCAGCCAAGCTAGGGTCAATGAGCAGTTCTTC CASSQARVNEQFF
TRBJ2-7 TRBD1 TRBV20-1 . TGCAGAAGGACAGGGGGTACCTACGAGCAGTACTTC CRRTGGTYEQYF
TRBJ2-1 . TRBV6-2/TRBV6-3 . TGTGCCAGCAGTCAGCTAGTCCGGGACTTTAACAATGAGCAGTTCTTC CASSQLVRDFNNEQFF
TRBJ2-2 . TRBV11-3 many TGTGCCAGCAGCTTCAGGCAAAACACCGGGGAGCTGTTTTTT CASSFRQNTGELFF
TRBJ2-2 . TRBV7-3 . TGTGCCAGCCGGGGCGGGCTGGGGGAGCTGTTTTTT CASRGGLGELFF
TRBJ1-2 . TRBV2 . TGTGCCAGCAGTCCCATCCTCGAGGGCCCCCGGGGCTATGGCTACACCTTC CASSPILEGPRGYGYTF
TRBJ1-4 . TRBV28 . TGTGCCAGCAGCTCCCTGGGGTGGGGGGATGAAAAACTGTTTTTT CASSSLGWGDEKLFF
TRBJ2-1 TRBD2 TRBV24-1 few TGTGCCGCATGGACCGGGACTAGTGGTAGGAATGAGCAGTTCTTC CAAWTGTSGRNEQFF
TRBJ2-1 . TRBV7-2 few TGTGCCAGCAGCATTTACGGGAGACGCGGCTCCTACAATGAGCAGTTCTTC CASSIYGRRGSYNEQFF
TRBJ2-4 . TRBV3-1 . TGTGCCAGCAGCCACACGCCGGAGAACATTCAGTACTTC CASSHTPENIQYF
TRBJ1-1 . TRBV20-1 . TGCAGTGCTACAACAGGGATAACTGAAGCTTTCTTT CSATTGITEAFF
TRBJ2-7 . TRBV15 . TGTGCCACCAGCAGATCGAGGGACGCTGGGGCATCCTACAATGAGCAGTACTTC CATSRSRDAGASYNEQYF
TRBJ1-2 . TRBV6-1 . TGTGCCAGCAGTGAAGGGGGGGACTATGGCTACACCTTC CASSEGGDYGYTF
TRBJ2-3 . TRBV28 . TGTGCCAGCATAGCGGACCCTCGGGCAGATACGCAGTATTTT CASIADPRADTQYF
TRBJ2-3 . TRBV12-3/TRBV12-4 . TGTGCCAGCAGTTTGAGAGTGAGAACAGATACGCAGTATTTT CASSLRVRTDTQYF
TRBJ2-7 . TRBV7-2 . TGTGCCAGCAGCTTTAGTACAGGACAGTCCTACGAGCAGTACTTC CASSFSTGQSYEQYF
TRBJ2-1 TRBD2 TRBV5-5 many TGTGCCAGCAGCTTGGCTAGCGGGCCTGAATTCTACAATGAGCAGTTCTTC CASSLASGPEFYNEQFF
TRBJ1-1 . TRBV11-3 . TGTGCCAGCAGCTTAAGAGGGGTTGAAGCTTTCTTT CASSLRGVEAFF
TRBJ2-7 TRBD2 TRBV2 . TGTGCCAGCAGTGGACCGGACGAGCGGGAGGGTTACGAGCAGTACTTC CASSGPDEREGYEQYF
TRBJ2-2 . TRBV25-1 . TGTGCCAGCAGTGAATTCAAAGATGGGGAGCTGTTTTTT CASSEFKDGELFF
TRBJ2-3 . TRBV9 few TGTGCCAGCAACCATCTAAGCACAGATACGCAGTATTTT CASNHLSTDTQYF
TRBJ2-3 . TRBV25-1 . TGTGCCAGCAGTGGGGCAGGACGCCTTACCGGAGATACGCAGTATTTT CASSGAGRLTGDTQYF